The present entry profiles one TCR beta chain with its context. The data derive from a study of regulatory T cells in long-lasting Graves disease. V dropped 4 bases and J dropped 1 base, with 14 bases sitting between them. CDR3 length: 15 amino acids. The V gene's germline CDR1 is SGHRS and CDR2 YFSETQ. TCR beta libraries were built with iRepertoire HTBI primers and Arm-PCR of CDR3 regions. TCRdb independently ran MiXCR on the multiplex PCR reads; one entry per CDR3 protein. This sample has about 330,000 distinct CDR3 sequences; around 16% occur once, and the top ten carry just over 20%. Noted time point: newly diagnosed GD, antithyroid drugs for less than 3 months. From RNA extracted from PBMCs, the TCR library was made. These same records also appear under a second study, on T cells in Graves' hyperthyroidism and ophthalmopathy.

This sequence originates from a woman in her late teens or twenties with Graves disease. The chain combines TRBV5-1 with TRBJ1-1; perhaps TRBD1 as D (6 bases). Sequences were derived from peripheral blood mononuclear cells (PBMCs), sampled at new diagnosis, from a patient treated with antithyroid drugs. The chain's CDR3 is CASSQIQGSNTEAFF. Here the CDR3 DNA reads TGCGCCAGCAGCCAGATACAGGGCTCGAACACTGAAGCTTTCTTT.